One TCR beta chain is described in this entry. This sample is part of a study of post-analysis software for immune sequencing data. TCR beta libraries were prepared from cDNA with unique molecular identifiers. From the PCR reads, TCRdb called clonotypes with MiXCR, one entry per CDR3 protein. This sample has 600,000 to 750,000 distinct CDR3 sequences, with roughly three fifths found just once. Sequences were obtained from blood. The receptor's source is a girl aged 2 to 9 with multiple sclerosis.

The CDR3 nucleotides read TGCAGTGCTAGGAGCGGGGGGGACAATGAGCAGTTCTTC. Its protein product is CSARSGGDNEQFF. The chain combines TRBV20-1 with TRBJ2-1, with 10 bases matching TRBD2. The germline V gene has CDR1 DFQATT and CDR2 SNEGSKA (reference sequence). This CDR3 spans 13 amino acids. The V segment lost 3 bases and the J segment 5 bases; nucleotides outside the gene matches: 1.